Sequencing of this TCR beta chain was carried out in a study of T-cell reconstitution after alpha-beta-depleted transplantation in children. As it was prepared, the TCRbeta library received unique molecular identifiers. MiXCR, applied by TCRdb to the PCR reads, yields one record per CDR3 protein. The sample gives hundreds of thousands of distinct CDR3 sequences, around a sixth of which show up once; 0.85% to 1.3% is in the top ten. This clonotype showed up just a few times. Trimming took 11 bases from V and 4 from J; bases not matched to a gene: 6. This CDR3 has 13 amino acids. The germline V gene has CDR1 MNHEY and CDR2 SMNVEV (reference sequence).

The starting material was PBMCs from the stem cell graft donor, obtained from the stem cell graft. This clonotype was sampled from a human donor who donated a stem cell graft to a child with acute myeloid leukemia. The V call is TRBV27, the J call TRBJ1-1, with TRBD1 matching 11 bases. CDR3 residues: CAGRDRGFTEAFF. As DNA, the CDR3 is TGTGCCGGCCGGGACAGGGGGTTCACTGAAGCTTTCTTT.